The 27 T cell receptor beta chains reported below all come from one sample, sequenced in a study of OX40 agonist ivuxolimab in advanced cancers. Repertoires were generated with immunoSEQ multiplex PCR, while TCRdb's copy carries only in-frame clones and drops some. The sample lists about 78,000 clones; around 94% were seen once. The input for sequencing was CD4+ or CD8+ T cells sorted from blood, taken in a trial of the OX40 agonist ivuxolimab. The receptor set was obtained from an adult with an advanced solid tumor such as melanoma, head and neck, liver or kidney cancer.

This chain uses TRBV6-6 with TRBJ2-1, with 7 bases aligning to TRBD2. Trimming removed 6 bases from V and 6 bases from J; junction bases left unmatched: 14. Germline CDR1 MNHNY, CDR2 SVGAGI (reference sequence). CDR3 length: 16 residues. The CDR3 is CASSGAGRSNVNEQFF. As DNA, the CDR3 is TGTGCCAGCAGCGGAGCGGGACGCTCTAATGTCAATGAGCAGTTCTTC.

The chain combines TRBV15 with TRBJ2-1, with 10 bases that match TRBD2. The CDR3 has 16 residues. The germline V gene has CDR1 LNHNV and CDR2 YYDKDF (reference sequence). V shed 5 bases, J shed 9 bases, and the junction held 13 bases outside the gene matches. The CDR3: CATSYDRASGSVEQFF. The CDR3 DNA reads TGTGCCACCAGCTACGATCGGGCTAGCGGGAGTGTTGAGCAGTTCTTC.

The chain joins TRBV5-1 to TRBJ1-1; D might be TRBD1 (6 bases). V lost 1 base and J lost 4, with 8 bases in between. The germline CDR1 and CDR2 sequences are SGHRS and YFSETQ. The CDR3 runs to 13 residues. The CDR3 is CASSLQGPTEAFF. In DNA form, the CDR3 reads TGCGCCAGCAGCTTGCAGGGGCCCACTGAAGCTTTCTTT.

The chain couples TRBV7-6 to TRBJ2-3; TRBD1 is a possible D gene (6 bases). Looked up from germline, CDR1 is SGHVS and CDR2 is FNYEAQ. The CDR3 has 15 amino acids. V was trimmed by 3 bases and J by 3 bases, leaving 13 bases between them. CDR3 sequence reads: CASSFGTLATDTQYF. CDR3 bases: TGTGCCAGCAGCTTTGGGACATTAGCGACAGATACGCAGTATTTT.

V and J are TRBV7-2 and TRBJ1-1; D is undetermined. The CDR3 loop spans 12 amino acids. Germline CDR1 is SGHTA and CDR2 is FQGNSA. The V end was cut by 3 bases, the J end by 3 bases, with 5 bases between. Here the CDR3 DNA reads TGTGCCAGCAGCTTTTACTACACTGAAGCTTTCTTT. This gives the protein CASSFYYTEAFF.

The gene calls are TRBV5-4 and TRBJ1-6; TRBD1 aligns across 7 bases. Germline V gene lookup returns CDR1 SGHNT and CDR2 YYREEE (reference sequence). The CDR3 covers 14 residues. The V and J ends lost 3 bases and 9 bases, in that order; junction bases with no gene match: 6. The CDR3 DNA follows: TGTGCCAGCAGCTCGGGACAGATGTTTTCACCCCTCCACTTT. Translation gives CASSSGQMFSPLHF. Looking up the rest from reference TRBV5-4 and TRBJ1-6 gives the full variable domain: ETGVTQSPTHLIKTRGQQVTLRCSSQSGHNTVSWYQQALGQGPQFIFQYYREEENGRGNFPPRFSGLQFPNYSSELNVNALELDDSALYLCASSSGQMFSPLHFGNGTRLTVT.

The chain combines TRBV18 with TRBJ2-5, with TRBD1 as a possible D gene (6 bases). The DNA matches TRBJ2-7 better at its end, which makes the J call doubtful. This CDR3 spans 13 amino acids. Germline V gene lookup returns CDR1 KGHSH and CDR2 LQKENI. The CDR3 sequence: CASSTQQGYEQYF. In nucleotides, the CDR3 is TGTGCCAGCTCAACCCAACAGGGATACGAGCAGTACTTC.

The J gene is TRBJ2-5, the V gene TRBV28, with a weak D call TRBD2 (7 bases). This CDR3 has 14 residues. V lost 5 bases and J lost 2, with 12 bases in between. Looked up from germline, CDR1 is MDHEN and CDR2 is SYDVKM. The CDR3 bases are TGTGCCAGCAGTCCCGGGGGGCGGCAAGAGACCCAGTACTTC. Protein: CASSPGGRQETQYF.

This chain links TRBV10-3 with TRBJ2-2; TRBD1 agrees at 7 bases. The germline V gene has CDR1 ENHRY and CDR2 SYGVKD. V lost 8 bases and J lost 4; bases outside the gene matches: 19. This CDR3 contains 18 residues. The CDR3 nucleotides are TGTGCCATCGGGAAATTACAGGGGAGAATAGGTTCCACCGGGGAGCTGTTTTTT. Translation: CAIGKLQGRIGSTGELFF.

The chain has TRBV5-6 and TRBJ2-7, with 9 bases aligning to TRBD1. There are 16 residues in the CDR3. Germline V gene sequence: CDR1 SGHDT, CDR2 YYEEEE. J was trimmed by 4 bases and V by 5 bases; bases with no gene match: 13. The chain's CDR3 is CASRQDTGTGPYEQYF. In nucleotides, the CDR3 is TGTGCCAGCAGACAAGACACCGGGACAGGGCCTTACGAGCAGTACTTC.

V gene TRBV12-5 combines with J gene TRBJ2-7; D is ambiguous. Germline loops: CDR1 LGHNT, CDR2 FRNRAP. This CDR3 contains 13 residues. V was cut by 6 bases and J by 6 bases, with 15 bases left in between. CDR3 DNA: TGTGCTAGTGGGAACGACATGGGTCGCGAGCAGTACTTC. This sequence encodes CASGNDMGREQYF.

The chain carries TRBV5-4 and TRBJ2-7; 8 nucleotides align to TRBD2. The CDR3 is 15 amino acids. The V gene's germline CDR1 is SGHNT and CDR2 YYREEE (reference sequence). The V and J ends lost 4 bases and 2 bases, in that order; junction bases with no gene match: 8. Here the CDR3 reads CASSPAGGLPYEQYF. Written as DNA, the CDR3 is TGTGCCAGCAGCCCCGCGGGAGGCCTTCCCTACGAGCAGTACTTC.

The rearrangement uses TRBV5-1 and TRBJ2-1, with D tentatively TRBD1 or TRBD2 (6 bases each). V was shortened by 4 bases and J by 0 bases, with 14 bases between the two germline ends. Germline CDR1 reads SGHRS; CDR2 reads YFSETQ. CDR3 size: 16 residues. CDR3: CASSIRGESSYNEQFF. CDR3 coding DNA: TGCGCCAGCAGCATAAGGGGGGAGAGCTCCTACAATGAGCAGTTCTTC.

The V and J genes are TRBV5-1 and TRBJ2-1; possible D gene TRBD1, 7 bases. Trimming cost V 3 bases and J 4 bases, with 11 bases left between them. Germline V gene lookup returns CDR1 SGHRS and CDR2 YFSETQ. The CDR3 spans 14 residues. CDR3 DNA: TGCGCCAGCAGCTGGGGGGACAGATACAATGAGCAGTTCTTC. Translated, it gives CASSWGDRYNEQFF.

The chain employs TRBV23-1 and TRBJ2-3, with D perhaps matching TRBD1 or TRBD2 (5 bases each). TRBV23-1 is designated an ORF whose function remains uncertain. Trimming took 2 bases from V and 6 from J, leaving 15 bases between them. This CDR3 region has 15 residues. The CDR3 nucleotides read TGCGCCAGCAGTCAAGAAGGGGTGAGGGCGGATACGCAGTATTTT. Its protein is CASSQEGVRADTQYF.

The DNA of the CDR3 is TGTGCCAGCAGTCGGCCCTTTGACAGGGGCAATCAGCCCCAGCATTTT. Its translation: CASSRPFDRGNQPQHF. V is TRBV6-4 and J is TRBJ1-5, with 7 positions matching TRBD1. The V gene end was trimmed by 5 bases and the J gene end by 2 bases; junction bases not matched to a gene: 9. This CDR3 comprises 16 residues. Germline lookup yields CDR1 MRHNA and CDR2 SNTAGT.

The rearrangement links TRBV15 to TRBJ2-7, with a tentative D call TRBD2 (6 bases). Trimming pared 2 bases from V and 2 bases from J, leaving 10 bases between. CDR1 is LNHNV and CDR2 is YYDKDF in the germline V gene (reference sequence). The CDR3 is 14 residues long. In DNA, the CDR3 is TGTGCCACCAGCAGAAACGGGGGACCCTACGAGCAGTACTTC. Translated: CATSRNGGPYEQYF.

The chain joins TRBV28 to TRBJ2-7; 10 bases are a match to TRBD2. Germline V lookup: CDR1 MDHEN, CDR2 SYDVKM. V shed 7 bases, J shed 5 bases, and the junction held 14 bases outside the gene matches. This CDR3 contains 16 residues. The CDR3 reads CASTVRPGLATNEQYF. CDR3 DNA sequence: TGTGCCAGCACCGTACGACCGGGACTAGCGACCAACGAGCAGTACTTC.

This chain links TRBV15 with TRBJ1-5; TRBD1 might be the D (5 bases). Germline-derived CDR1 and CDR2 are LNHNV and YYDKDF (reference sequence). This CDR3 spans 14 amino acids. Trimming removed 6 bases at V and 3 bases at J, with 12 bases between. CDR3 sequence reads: CATRITGTNQPQHF. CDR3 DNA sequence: TGTGCCACCAGAATCACAGGAACCAATCAGCCCCAGCATTTT. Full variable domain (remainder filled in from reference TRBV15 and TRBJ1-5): DAMVIQNPRYQVTQFGKPVTLSCSQTLNHNVMYWYQQKSSQAPKLLFHYYDKDFNNEADTPDNFQSRRPNTSFCFLDIRSPGLGDTAMYLCATRITGTNQPQHFGDGTRLSIL.

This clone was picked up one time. The CDR3 sequence is CASRRREVTDTQYF. The CDR3 DNA sequence: TGTGCCAGCAGACGGCGGGAGGTCACAGATACGCAGTATTTT. The gene calls are TRBV11-2 and TRBJ2-3; 8 bases align to TRBD2. The CDR3 consists of 14 residues. Germline loops: CDR1 SGHAT, CDR2 FQNNGV. J gave up 2 bases and V 6 bases, and 4 bases lay outside the gene matches. Variable domain in full (rest from reference TRBV11-2 and TRBJ2-3): EAGVAQSPRYKIIEKRQSVAFWCNPISGHATLYWYQQILGQGPKLLIQFQNNGVVDDSQLPKDRFSAERLKGVDSTLKIQPAKLEDSAVYLCASRRREVTDTQYFGPGTRLTVL.

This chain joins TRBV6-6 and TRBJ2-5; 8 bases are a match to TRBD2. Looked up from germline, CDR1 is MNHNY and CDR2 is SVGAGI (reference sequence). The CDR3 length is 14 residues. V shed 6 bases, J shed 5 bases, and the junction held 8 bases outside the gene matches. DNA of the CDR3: TGTGCCAGCAGACCCGGGGGGGGTCAGGAGACCCAGTACTTC. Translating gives CASRPGGGQETQYF.

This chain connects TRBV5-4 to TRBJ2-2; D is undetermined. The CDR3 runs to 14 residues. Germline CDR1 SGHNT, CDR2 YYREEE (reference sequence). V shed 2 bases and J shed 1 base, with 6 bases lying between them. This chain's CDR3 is CASSFGRNTGELFF. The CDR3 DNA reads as TGTGCCAGCAGCTTCGGGCGGAACACCGGGGAGCTGTTTTTT. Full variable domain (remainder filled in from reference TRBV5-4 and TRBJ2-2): ETGVTQSPTHLIKTRGQQVTLRCSSQSGHNTVSWYQQALGQGPQFIFQYYREEENGRGNFPPRFSGLQFPNYSSELNVNALELDDSALYLCASSFGRNTGELFFGEGSRLTVL.

The CDR3 sequence: CASLGTPKNPRTSEAFF. In DNA, the CDR3 is TGTGCCTCGCTAGGGACACCAAAGAACCCCCGAACATCTGAAGCTTTCTTT. The chain links TRBV19 to TRBJ1-1; a weak D match, TRBD1 (6 bases). The germline CDR1 and CDR2 sequences are LNHDA and SQIVND (reference sequence). Trimming cost V 11 bases and J 6 bases, with 31 bases left between them. The CDR3 consists of 17 residues. The entire variable domain, with the rest obtained from reference TRBV19 and TRBJ1-1, is as follows: DGGITQSPKYLFRKEGQNVTLSCEQNLNHDAMYWYRQDPGQGLRLIYYSQIVNDFQKGDIAEGYSVSREKKESFPLTVTSAQKNPTAFYLCASLGTPKNPRTSEAFFGQGTRLTVV.

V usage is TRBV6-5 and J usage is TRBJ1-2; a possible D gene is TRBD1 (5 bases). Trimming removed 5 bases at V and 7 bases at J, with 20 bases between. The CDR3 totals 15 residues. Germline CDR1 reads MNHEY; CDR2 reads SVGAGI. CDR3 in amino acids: CASSPVPGQLSGYTF. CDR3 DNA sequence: TGTGCCAGCAGTCCCGTTCCGGGGCAACTCAGTGGCTACACCTTC.

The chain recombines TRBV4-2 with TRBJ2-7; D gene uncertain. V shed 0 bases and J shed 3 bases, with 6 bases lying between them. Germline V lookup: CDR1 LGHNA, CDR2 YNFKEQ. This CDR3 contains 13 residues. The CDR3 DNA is TGTGCCAGCAGCCAAGAAGGCGACTACGAGCAGTACTTC. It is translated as CASSQEGDYEQYF.

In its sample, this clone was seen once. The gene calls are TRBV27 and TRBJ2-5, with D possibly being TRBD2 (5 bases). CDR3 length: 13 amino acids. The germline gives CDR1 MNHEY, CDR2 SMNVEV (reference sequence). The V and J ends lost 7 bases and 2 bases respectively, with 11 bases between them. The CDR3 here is CASTTRAQETQYF. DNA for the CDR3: TGTGCCAGCACCACGCGGGCTCAAGAGACCCAGTACTTC.

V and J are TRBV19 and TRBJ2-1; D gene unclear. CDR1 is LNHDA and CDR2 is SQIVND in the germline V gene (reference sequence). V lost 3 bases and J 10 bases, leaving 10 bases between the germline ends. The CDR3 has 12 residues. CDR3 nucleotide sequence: TGTGCCAGTAGTATGGAACTAACCGAGCAGTTCTTC. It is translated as CASSMELTEQFF.